This TCR beta chain was retrieved from a study of blood T cell repertoires in COVID-19. For the study at large: Nucleic acid was either cDNA or gDNA, and it came from T cells, B-cell-depleted T cells, or PBMCs.

The germline V gene encodes CDR1 KGHSH and CDR2 LQKENI. The ends lost 3 bases at V and 4 bases at J; junction bases unmatched: 5. The CDR3 consists of 14 residues. This table comes from immunoSEQ multiplex PCR, and its TCRdb copy is limited to in-frame clones, with some not included. This sample yields 200,000 to 250,000 clones, of which approximately 80% are seen a single time; 7.8% belongs to the top ten. This clonotype was sampled from a woman aged 80 or over with COVID-19, enrolled during active disease. The V and J genes are TRBV18 and TRBJ1-1, with 7 bases fitting TRBD1. Material: peripheral blood. Here the CDR3 reads CASSPTGLGTEAFF. The CDR3 nucleotides are TGTGCCAGCTCACCGACAGGGTTAGGCACTGAAGCTTTCTTT.